Sequencing of this TCR beta chain was carried out in a study of high-grade serous ovarian cancer treatment subgroups. Across the whole study: Samples averaged around 14,000 reads and about 7,500 unique TCR beta rearrangements.

The tumor samples were collected prior to definitive surgery or chemotherapy. A remark on this clone: Its antigen is as yet unknown.

The table came from immunoSEQ multiplex PCR; TCRdb's copy has only in-frame clones and leaves some out. The sample has about 3,600 clones, 70% to 75% seen once. Study-wide points: Without spatial data, bulk sequencing limits insight into HGSC tumor diversity.

CDR1 is SGHRS and CDR2 is YFSETQ in the germline V gene. V shed 4 bases and J 0 bases; nucleotides not matched to a gene: 9. The CDR3 is made up of 16 amino acids. The chain employs TRBV5-1 and TRBJ1-2; 7 bases match TRBD1. The receptor's source is a human donor with high-grade serous ovarian cancer. Sequencing was done on a sample of tumor tissue. The CDR3 is CASSPGTVRPNYGYTF. CDR3 coding DNA: TGCGCCAGCAGCCCCGGGACAGTAAGACCTAACTATGGCTACACCTTC.